A selection of T cell receptor beta chains follows, all from one sample in a study of T-cell memory formation after mild COVID-19. TCRdb passed the 5' RACE reads through MiXCR, listing each CDR3 protein once. The sample includes about 320,000 distinct CDR3 sequences, approximately 14% of them seen just once. The sample consisted of PBMCs or a T cell subset sorted from them (not recorded which). Receptors originate from a man between 18 and 29 years old who had mild COVID-19 (a few samples of this study predate the infection). Cell type and time point are not known. CDR3s include the opening cysteine and the closing phenylalanine or tryptophan. Fields, in order: clone size, J gene, D gene, V gene, CDR3 protein, CDR3 DNA. The D gene is left open where the match is weak. Clone size, where shown, is once, few, many, or a class for clones that have expanded.

abundance: few
j_gene: TRBJ1-5
d_gene: TRBD1
v_gene: TRBV6-2/TRBV6-3
CDR3aa: CASSYPGQGGNQPQHF
CDR3nt: TGTGCCAGCAGTTACCCGGGACAGGGTGGTAATCAGCCCCAGCATTTT

abundance: NA
j_gene: TRBJ2-3
d_gene: TRBD2
v_gene: TRBV18
CDR3aa: CASSPRTSGGGDTQYF
CDR3nt: TGTGCCAGCTCACCGAGGACTAGCGGGGGAGGGGATACGCAGTATTTT

abundance: NA
j_gene: TRBJ2-3
d_gene: TRBD2
v_gene: TRBV10-3
CDR3aa: CAISEPTSGGADTQYF
CDR3nt: TGTGCCATCAGTGAGCCTACTAGCGGGGGGGCAGATACGCAGTATTTT

abundance: few
j_gene: TRBJ2-3
d_gene: TRBD1
v_gene: TRBV5-1
CDR3aa: CASSNRGFTDTQYF
CDR3nt: TGCGCCAGCAGCAACAGGGGTTTCACAGATACGCAGTATTTT

abundance: few
j_gene: TRBJ2-2
d_gene: NA
v_gene: TRBV9
CDR3aa: CASSHRVTNTGELFF
CDR3nt: TGTGCCAGCAGCCACCGGGTCACCAACACCGGGGAGCTGTTTTTT

abundance: NA
j_gene: TRBJ2-7
d_gene: NA
v_gene: TRBV29-1
CDR3aa: CSVEIIRYGNTYEQYF
CDR3nt: TGCAGCGTTGAAATTATTAGGTACGGGAATACCTACGAGCAGTACTTC

abundance: NA
j_gene: TRBJ1-2
d_gene: TRBD1
v_gene: TRBV6-6
CDR3aa: CASSSETGGDGYTF
CDR3nt: TGTGCCAGCAGTTCTGAGACAGGGGGGGACGGCTACACCTTC

abundance: NA
j_gene: TRBJ1-1
d_gene: NA
v_gene: TRBV4-1
CDR3aa: CASSHPRGGQNTEAFF
CDR3nt: TGCGCCAGCAGCCACCCCCGTGGGGGACAGAACACTGAAGCTTTCTTT

abundance: NA
j_gene: TRBJ2-1
d_gene: TRBD1
v_gene: TRBV6-5
CDR3aa: CASSPGTGLLNEQFF
CDR3nt: TGTGCCAGCAGCCCCGGGACAGGGCTCCTCAATGAGCAGTTCTTC

abundance: NA
j_gene: TRBJ1-2
d_gene: NA
v_gene: TRBV6-5
CDR3aa: CASSYRFNYGYTF
CDR3nt: TGTGCCAGCAGCTACAGGTTCAACTATGGCTACACCTTC